This is a list of T cell receptor beta chains from one sample in a study of CD8+ T cells in alopecia areata. Produced via immunoSEQ multiplex PCR; TCRdb's table is partial and in-frame only. The sample has under 350,000 clones, 58% seen once. Sample: CD4+ T cells sorted from blood, taken at week 24, from a patient treated with tofacitinib. These receptors originate from a human donor with alopecia areata. Both conserved end residues are part of each CDR3.

>TRBV5-1|TRBJ1-2
CASRRENYGYTF
>TRBV29-1|TRBJ1-2
CSVGDLLYGYTF
>TRBV4-2|TRBJ2-2
CASSHQPGTRITGELFF
>TRBV9|TRBJ2-3
CASSEHTDTQYF
>TRBV29-1|TRBJ1-2
CSVEDLTGGDIYGYTF
>TRBV25-1|TRBJ1-5
CASSETGVSNQPQHF
>TRBV10-3|TRBJ2-5
CAISESTGSETQYF
>TRBV27|TRBJ1-4
CASGRDEKLFF
>TRBV5-1|TRBJ2-7
CASSLVGTNYEQYF
>TRBV30|TRBJ1-3
CACDRTGNTIYF
>TRBV30|TRBJ2-5
CAWSGRETQYF
>TRBV7-2|TRBJ2-5
CASSLVWGTETQYF
>TRBV6-5|TRBJ1-6
CASTPGVGGSPLHF
>TRBV6-6|TRBJ2-7
CASSPGPGGEQYF
>TRBV27|TRBJ1-1
CASSPRGAPRNTEAFF
>TRBV29-1|TRBJ2-1
CSGDGTARHNEQFF
>TRBV29-1|TRBJ2-3
CSVLWAGVTDTQYF
>TRBV30|TRBJ2-5
CAWSVPGGTETQYF
>TRBV14|TRBJ2-1
CASSQDLYNEQFF
>TRBV19|TRBJ2-5
CASSIGSQETQYF
>TRBV29-1|TRBJ2-5
CSVEISLGETQYF
>TRBV30|TRBJ1-1
CAWSEGNPGQGAHAEAFF
>TRBV30|TRBJ2-3
CAWTKIRGGDTQYF
>TRBV30|TRBJ1-6
CAWRPVGSPLHF
>TRBV6-5|TRBJ1-1
CASIPAGGRYTEAFF
>TRBV30|TRBJ1-5
CAWSLTSGGGNQPQHF
>TRBV10-3|TRBJ2-2
CAISGRDRNTGELFF
>TRBV7-2|TRBJ2-7
CASSLVGIRVEQYF
>TRBV25-1|TRBJ2-5
CASTGGAGETQYF
>TRBV5-6|TRBJ1-1
CASSLEAEAFF
>TRBV6-6|TRBJ1-2
CASMSRETNGYTF
>TRBV7-9|TRBJ1-6
CASSYGQGSSPLHF
>TRBV29-1|TRBJ1-3
CSTKKAGGSGNTIYF
>TRBV5-4|TRBJ2-2
CASSRTGIGSGELFF
>TRBV5-1|TRBJ2-1
CASSLSSAAEFYNEQFF
>TRBV4-1|TRBJ1-5
CASSQGRQGRSNQPQHF